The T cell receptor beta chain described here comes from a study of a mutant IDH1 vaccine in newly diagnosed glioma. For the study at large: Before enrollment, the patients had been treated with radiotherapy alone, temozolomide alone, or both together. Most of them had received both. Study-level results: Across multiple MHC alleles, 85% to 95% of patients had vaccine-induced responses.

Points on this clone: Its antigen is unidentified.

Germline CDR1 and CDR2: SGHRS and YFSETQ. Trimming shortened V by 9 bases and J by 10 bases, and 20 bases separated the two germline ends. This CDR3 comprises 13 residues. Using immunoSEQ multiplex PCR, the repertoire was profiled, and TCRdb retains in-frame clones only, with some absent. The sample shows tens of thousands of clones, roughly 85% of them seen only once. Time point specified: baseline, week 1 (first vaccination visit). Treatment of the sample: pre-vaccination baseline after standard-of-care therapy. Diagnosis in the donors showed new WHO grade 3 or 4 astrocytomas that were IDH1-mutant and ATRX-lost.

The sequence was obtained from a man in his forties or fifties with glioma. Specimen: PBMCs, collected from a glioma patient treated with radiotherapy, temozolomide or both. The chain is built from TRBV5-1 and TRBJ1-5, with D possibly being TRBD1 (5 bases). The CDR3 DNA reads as TGCGCCACCGAAGGGAGGGGCTCTCGACCCCAGCATTTT. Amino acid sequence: CATEGRGSRPQHF.